These 27 T cell receptor beta chains were sequenced from one sample in a study of cytomegalovirus exposure and HLA in healthy donors. This PCR relied on a set of 60 Vbeta primers and 13 Jbeta primers. Only in-frame clones appear in the TCRdb table, and some are missing; sequencing was by immunoSEQ multiplex PCR. The table records 100,000 or so clones, around 63% of them present only once. The specimen sequenced was PBMCs. The source of these receptors is a man aged 25 to 40 in good health and CMV-seronegative.

The V gene is TRBV5-1, the J gene TRBJ1-5; TRBD1 might be the D (6 bases). V was pared by 0 bases and J by 5 bases, with 9 bases between. CDR3 length equals 14 residues. CDR1 SGHRS and CDR2 YFSETQ come from the germline V gene. Written as DNA, the CDR3 is TGCGCCAGCAGCTTGGCAGGGGCCGATCAGCCCCAGCATTTT. Translating gives CASSLAGADQPQHF.

V gene TRBV19 combines with J gene TRBJ2-7; maybe TRBD1 (6 bases). The V gene's germline CDR1 is LNHDA and CDR2 SQIVND (reference sequence). The ends were cut back, 3 bases at V and 2 bases at J, with 11 bases in the middle. CDR3 length equals 14 residues. CDR3 sequence (DNA): TGTGCCAGTAGTATTGGACAGACGACCTACGAGCAGTACTTC. Translating it yields CASSIGQTTYEQYF.

The CDR3 sequence: CASSRDRANTEAFF. As DNA, the CDR3 is TGCGCCAGCAGCCGTGACAGGGCAAACACTGAAGCTTTCTTT. V gene TRBV4-1 combines with J gene TRBJ1-1; 7 bases agree with TRBD1. Trimming took 4 bases from V and 2 from J; bases not matched to a gene: 4. The CDR3 extends over 14 amino acids. Germline CDR1 is MGHRA and CDR2 is YSYEKL.

The chain carries TRBV18 and TRBJ2-3; 11 nucleotides line up with TRBD2. Germline trimming cut 3 bases from V and 1 base from J; bases unmatched to any gene: 6. Germline assignment: CDR1 KGHSH and CDR2 LQKENI. CDR3 length: 17 amino acids. CDR3 sequence (DNA): TGTGCCAGCTCACCCTCTGGACTAGCGGGCGGCACAGATACGCAGTATTTT. Residues: CASSPSGLAGGTDTQYF.

The chain links TRBV5-4 to TRBJ2-5, with TRBD1 matching over 10 bases. CDR1 and CDR2 (germline): SGHNT, YYREEE (reference sequence). The V and J ends lost 4 bases and 5 bases, in that order; junction bases with no gene match: 8. There are 15 residues in the CDR3. As DNA, the CDR3 is TGTGCCAGCAGCCCTCGGACAGGGGGAGTGGAGACCCAGTACTTC. Translated, it gives CASSPRTGGVETQYF.

The V call is TRBV6-5, the J call TRBJ2-7; TRBD2 agrees at 16 bases. CDR3 size: 15 residues. Germline CDR1 is MNHEY and CDR2 is SVGAGI. V was clipped by 6 bases and J by 5 bases; unmatched bases: 4. The CDR3 nucleotides are TGTGCCAGCAGCCCGGGACTAGCGGGAGGGCACGAGCAGTACTTC. The encoded protein is CASSPGLAGGHEQYF.

The rearrangement joins TRBV4-3 to TRBJ2-7; D uncertain. The CDR3 is made up of 15 amino acids. Germline-derived CDR1 and CDR2 are LGHNA and YSLEER. V dropped 0 bases and J dropped 5 bases, with 14 bases sitting between them. CDR3 in DNA: TGCGCCAGCAGCCAAGATTGGCCCGCGCGGAACGAGCAGTACTTC. Its protein product is CASSQDWPARNEQYF.

The genes are TRBV5-5 and TRBJ1-2; weak D call: TRBD1 (5 bases). This CDR3 has 12 amino acids. Trimming cost V 2 bases and J 11 bases, with 13 bases left between them. CDR1 is SGHKS and CDR2 is YYEKEE in the germline V gene (reference sequence). As DNA, the CDR3 is TGTGCCAGCAGCTTAGTCATTCAGGGATACACCTTC. Protein: CASSLVIQGYTF.

The chain recombines TRBV2 with TRBJ2-1; 10 bases are shared with TRBD1. V lost 4 bases and J lost 9; bases outside the gene matches: 12. This CDR3 contains 16 residues. Germline assignment: CDR1 SNHLY and CDR2 FYNNEI. The CDR3 region has the DNA TGTGCCAGCAGTGGCTCCGACAGGGGGCCCGTTGGTGAGCAGTTCTTC. Protein sequence: CASSGSDRGPVGEQFF.

The chain links TRBV28 to TRBJ2-2; D is possibly TRBD1 (6 bases). The V end was cut by 5 bases, the J end by 7 bases, with 14 bases between. The V gene's germline CDR1 is MDHEN and CDR2 SYDVKM. This CDR3 comprises 14 residues. The DNA of the CDR3 is TGTGCCAGCAGTCCCCACAGGGCCGGCGGGGAGCTGTTTTTT. Its translation is CASSPHRAGGELFF.

The rearrangement links TRBV11-2 to TRBJ2-7; D is unclear. From germline, CDR1 is SGHAT and CDR2 FQNNGV. The CDR3 is made up of 14 amino acids. V was trimmed by 1 base and J by 1 base, leaving 8 bases between them. As DNA, the CDR3 is TGTGCCAGCAGCTTAGTGTCAGAATCCTACGAGCAGTACTTC. It encodes CASSLVSESYEQYF. The complete variable domain, with remaining parts taken from reference TRBV11-2 and TRBJ2-7, reads EAGVAQSPRYKIIEKRQSVAFWCNPISGHATLYWYQQILGQGPKLLIQFQNNGVVDDSQLPKDRFSAERLKGVDSTLKIQPAKLEDSAVYLCASSLVSESYEQYFGPGTRLTVT.

This clone was seen only a few times. The genes are TRBV5-4 and TRBJ2-3, with 14 bases that match TRBD2. Germline V gene data show CDR1 as SGHNT and CDR2 as YYREEE (reference sequence). The length of the CDR3 is 15 residues. Trimming at V came to 4 bases and at J to 6 bases, leaving 4 bases not matched to a gene. CDR3 sequence reads: CASSTGLAGADTQYF. In DNA form, the CDR3 reads TGTGCCAGCAGCACGGGACTAGCGGGAGCCGATACGCAGTATTTT.

A few counts support this clone. The chain is built from TRBV2 and TRBJ1-5, with 7 nucleotides matching TRBD1. The CDR3 totals 14 residues. Trimming took 6 bases from V and 4 from J; bases not matched to a gene: 6. Germline-derived CDR1 and CDR2 are SNHLY and FYNNEI. The CDR3 spells CASRIDRVNQPQHF. CDR3 nucleotides: TGTGCCAGCAGAATAGACAGGGTAAATCAGCCCCAGCATTTT.

This clone was seen more than once but under ten times. The rearrangement joins TRBV5-6 to TRBJ2-7; the match to TRBD2 covers 13 bases. The CDR3 extends over 15 amino acids. V dropped 4 bases and J dropped 3; count of bases not matched to a gene: 4. Germline V gene sequence: CDR1 SGHDT, CDR2 YYEEEE. In DNA form, the CDR3 reads TGTGCCAGCAGCGAGGGACTAGCGGGAAACTACGAGCAGTACTTC. It codes for CASSEGLAGNYEQYF.

The rearrangement joins TRBV11-2 to TRBJ2-5; no definite D call. This CDR3 is 14 amino acids long. Germline V gene sequence: CDR1 SGHAT, CDR2 FQNNGV. Trimming took off 3 bases at V and 1 base at J, with 9 bases between the two ends. This CDR3 reads CASSFQSSQETQYF. CDR3 in DNA: TGTGCCAGCAGCTTTCAGTCATCCCAAGAGACCCAGTACTTC.

The gene calls are TRBV18 and TRBJ1-5; D might be TRBD1 (5 bases). V lost 2 bases and J 7 bases, leaving 21 bases between the germline ends. The CDR3 totals 17 residues. Germline lookup yields CDR1 KGHSH and CDR2 LQKENI. This CDR3 is CASSPAGGRVAGQPQHF. Here the CDR3 DNA reads TGTGCCAGCTCACCAGCCGGGGGTCGGGTCGCGGGACAGCCCCAGCATTTT.

The gene calls are TRBV11-2 and TRBJ2-1; a possible D gene is TRBD1 (5 bases). Trimming took 0 bases from V and 3 from J, leaving 15 bases between them. The germline CDR1 and CDR2 sequences are SGHAT and FQNNGV. The CDR3 runs to 17 residues. CDR3 loop: CASSLDPVGAFYNEQFF. The CDR3 DNA sequence: TGTGCCAGCAGCTTAGATCCGGTAGGGGCCTTCTACAATGAGCAGTTCTTC.

This chain links TRBV27 with TRBJ2-5; 12 bases map to TRBD2. TRBJ2-7 explains the end of the DNA better; the J call may be wrong. The V gene's germline CDR1 is MNHEY and CDR2 SMNVEV (reference sequence). This CDR3 has 14 amino acids. CDR3 bases: TGTGCCAGCAGACTAGCGGGAGGCCCGGGCGAGCAGTACTTC. This gives the protein CASRLAGGPGEQYF.

J is TRBJ2-7 and V is TRBV19, with 12 positions matching TRBD1. The CDR3 has 18 amino acids. The germline V gene encodes CDR1 LNHDA and CDR2 SQIVND (reference sequence). V gave up 4 bases and J gave up 0 bases; unmatched junction bases: 10. The CDR3 is CASSNLRDRGPSSYEQYF. The CDR3, as DNA: TGTGCCAGTAGTAATCTCCGGGACAGGGGGCCGAGCTCCTACGAGCAGTACTTC.

The chain uses TRBV6-4 and TRBJ2-5; a weak D match, TRBD2 (6 bases). The CDR3 has 16 amino acids. CDR1 is MRHNA, CDR2 SNTAGT, per germline. Trimming removed 1 base at V and 4 bases at J, with 16 bases between. The CDR3 DNA reads as TGTGCCAGCAGTGACTTATTCTATCCAGCGGGAGAGACCCAGTACTTC. The encoded protein is CASSDLFYPAGETQYF.

V and J are TRBV27 and TRBJ2-7, with 7 bases aligning to TRBD2. Germline CDR1 and CDR2: MNHEY and SMNVEV (reference sequence). The CDR3 length is 15 residues. Losses at the gene ends were 8 bases for V and 3 bases for J; bases not matched to a gene: 13. In DNA form, the CDR3 reads TGTGCCAGCTCACCGCGGGCTAGCGGTATCTACGAGCAGTACTTC. Translation: CASSPRASGIYEQYF.

V is TRBV10-3 and J is TRBJ2-1, with TRBD2 matching 14 bases. The CDR3 sequence is 15 residues long. Trimming at V came to 4 bases and at J to 7 bases, leaving 3 bases not matched to a gene. Germline CDR1 is ENHRY and CDR2 is SYGVKD. The CDR3 DNA reads TGTGCCATCAGTGGGACTAGCGGGAGGAAGAATGAGCAGTTCTTC. This gives the protein CAISGTSGRKNEQFF.

This sequence joins TRBV25-1 and TRBJ2-3; TRBD1 might be the D (5 bases). The V and J ends lost 2 bases and 2 bases respectively, with 14 bases between them. Germline CDR1 reads MGHDK; CDR2 reads SYGVNS. CDR3 length: 16 residues. This CDR3 is CASSEGPDTPTDTQYF. The CDR3 nucleotides are TGTGCCAGCAGTGAAGGCCCGGACACACCCACAGATACGCAGTATTTT.

This clone occurred a few times. This chain links TRBV19 with TRBJ1-2; 7 bases are shared with TRBD1. Germline values: CDR1 LNHDA, CDR2 SQIVND (reference sequence). The V and J ends lost 6 bases and 3 bases, in that order; junction bases with no gene match: 19. The CDR3 totals 18 residues. CDR3 in amino acids: CASRPHQIRQGRDYGYTF. The CDR3 DNA is TGTGCCAGTAGACCACACCAAATAAGACAGGGACGGGACTATGGCTACACCTTC.

This clone has a handful of counts. This rearrangement joins TRBV7-2 to TRBJ1-4; no definite D call. Germline lookup yields CDR1 SGHTA and CDR2 FQGNSA. Trimming left V 6 bases short and J 3 bases short, with 11 bases between. The CDR3 has 14 amino acids. The CDR3 bases are TGTGCCAGCAGTCATCTTGGCCCTAATGAAAAACTGTTTTTT. Its protein is CASSHLGPNEKLFF.

This chain joins TRBV7-2 and TRBJ1-6, with D possibly TRBD1 on 5 matching bases. V was cut by 3 bases and J by 0 bases, with 6 bases left in between. Looked up from germline, CDR1 is SGHTA and CDR2 is FQGNSA. There are 15 residues in the CDR3. CDR3 in amino acids: CASSFQGSYNSPLHF. The CDR3 DNA is TGTGCCAGCAGCTTCCAGGGCTCCTATAATTCACCCCTCCACTTT. The full variable domain, with the rest looked up from reference TRBV7-2 and TRBJ1-6, is GAGVSQSPSNKVTEKGKDVELRCDPISGHTALYWYRQSLGQGLEFLIYFQGNSAPDKSGLPSDRFSAERTGGSVSTLTIQRTQQEDSAVYLCASSFQGSYNSPLHFGNGTRLTVT.

The rearrangement links TRBV28 to TRBJ2-3; no reliable D call. Germline V lookup: CDR1 MDHEN, CDR2 SYDVKM. The CDR3 sequence is 16 residues long. Trimming took off 5 bases at V and 0 bases at J, with 15 bases between the two ends. In DNA, the CDR3 is TGTGCCAGCAGTCCCTCGGGTCGATCTAGCACAGATACGCAGTATTTT. As protein: CASSPSGRSSTDTQYF.